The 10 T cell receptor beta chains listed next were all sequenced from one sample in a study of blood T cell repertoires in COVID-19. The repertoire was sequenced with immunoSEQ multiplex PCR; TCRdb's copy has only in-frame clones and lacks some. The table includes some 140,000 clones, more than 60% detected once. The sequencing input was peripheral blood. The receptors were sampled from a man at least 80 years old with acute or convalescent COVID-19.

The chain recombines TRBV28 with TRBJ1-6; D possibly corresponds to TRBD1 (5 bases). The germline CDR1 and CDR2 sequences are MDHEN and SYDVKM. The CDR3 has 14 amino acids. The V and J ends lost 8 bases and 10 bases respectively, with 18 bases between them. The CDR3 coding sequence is TGTGCCAGCCTGGGTCATCCTAGGGGCTCACCCCTCCACTTT. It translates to CASLGHPRGSPLHF.

CDR3 DNA: TGTGCCAGCAGCTTCGGCGGGGACACTGAAGCTTTCTTT. This codes for CASSFGGDTEAFF. The chain joins TRBV7-3 to TRBJ1-1; no firm D call. CDR1 SGHTA and CDR2 FQGTGA come from the germline V gene. This CDR3 has 13 amino acids. V shed 3 bases and J shed 3 bases, with 8 bases lying between them.

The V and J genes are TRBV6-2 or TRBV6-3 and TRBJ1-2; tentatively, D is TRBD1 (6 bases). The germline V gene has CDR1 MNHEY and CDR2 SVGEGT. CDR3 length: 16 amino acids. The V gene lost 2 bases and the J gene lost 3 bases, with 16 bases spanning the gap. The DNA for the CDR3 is TGTGCCAGCAGTTACCACCCTCAGGGGCTGTACTATGGCTACACCTTC. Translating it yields CASSYHPQGLYYGYTF.

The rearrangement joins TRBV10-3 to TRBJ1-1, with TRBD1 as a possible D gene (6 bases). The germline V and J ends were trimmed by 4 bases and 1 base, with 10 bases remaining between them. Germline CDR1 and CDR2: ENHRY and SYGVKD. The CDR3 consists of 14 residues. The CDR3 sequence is CAISGGLRNTEAFF. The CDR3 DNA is TGTGCCATCAGTGGGGGGCTTCGGAACACTGAAGCTTTCTTT.

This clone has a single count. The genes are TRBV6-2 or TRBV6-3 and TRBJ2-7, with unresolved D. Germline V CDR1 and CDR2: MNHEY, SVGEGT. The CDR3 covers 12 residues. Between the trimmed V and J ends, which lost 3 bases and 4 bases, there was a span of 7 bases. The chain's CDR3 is CASSYKIYEQYF. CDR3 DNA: TGTGCCAGCAGTTATAAAATTTACGAGCAGTACTTC.

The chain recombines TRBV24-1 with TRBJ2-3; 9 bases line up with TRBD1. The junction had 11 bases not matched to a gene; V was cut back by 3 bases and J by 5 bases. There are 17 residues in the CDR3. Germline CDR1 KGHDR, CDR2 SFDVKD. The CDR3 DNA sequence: TGTGCCACCAGTGATCCAACCGGGACAGGGTTAAAAGATACGCAGTATTTT. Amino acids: CATSDPTGTGLKDTQYF.

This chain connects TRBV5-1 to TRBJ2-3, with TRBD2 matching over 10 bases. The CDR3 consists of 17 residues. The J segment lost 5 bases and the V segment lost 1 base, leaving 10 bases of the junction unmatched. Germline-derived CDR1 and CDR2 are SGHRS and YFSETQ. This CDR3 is CASSLKASGGGGDTQYF. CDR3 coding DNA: TGCGCCAGCAGCTTGAAGGCTAGCGGGGGCGGAGGAGATACGCAGTATTTT.

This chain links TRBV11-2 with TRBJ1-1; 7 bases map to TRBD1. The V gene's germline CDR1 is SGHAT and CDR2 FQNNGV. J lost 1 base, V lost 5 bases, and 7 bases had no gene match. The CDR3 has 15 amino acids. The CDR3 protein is CASSRGPGENTEAFF. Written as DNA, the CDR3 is TGTGCCAGCAGCAGGGGGCCCGGGGAGAACACTGAAGCTTTCTTT.

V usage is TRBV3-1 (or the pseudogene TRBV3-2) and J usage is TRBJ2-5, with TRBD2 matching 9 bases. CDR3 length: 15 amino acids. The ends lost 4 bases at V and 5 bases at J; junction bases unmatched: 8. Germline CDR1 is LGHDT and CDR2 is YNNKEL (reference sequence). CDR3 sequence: CASSPYSGGGETQYF. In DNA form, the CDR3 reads TGTGCCAGCAGCCCGTATAGCGGGGGCGGGGAGACCCAGTACTTC.

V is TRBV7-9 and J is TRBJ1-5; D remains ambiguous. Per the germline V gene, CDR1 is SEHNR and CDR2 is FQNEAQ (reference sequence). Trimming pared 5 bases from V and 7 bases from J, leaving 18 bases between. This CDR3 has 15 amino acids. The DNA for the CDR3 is TGTGCCAGCAGCCTTATGGACGGGGAATACCAGCCCCAGCATTTT. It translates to CASSLMDGEYQPQHF.